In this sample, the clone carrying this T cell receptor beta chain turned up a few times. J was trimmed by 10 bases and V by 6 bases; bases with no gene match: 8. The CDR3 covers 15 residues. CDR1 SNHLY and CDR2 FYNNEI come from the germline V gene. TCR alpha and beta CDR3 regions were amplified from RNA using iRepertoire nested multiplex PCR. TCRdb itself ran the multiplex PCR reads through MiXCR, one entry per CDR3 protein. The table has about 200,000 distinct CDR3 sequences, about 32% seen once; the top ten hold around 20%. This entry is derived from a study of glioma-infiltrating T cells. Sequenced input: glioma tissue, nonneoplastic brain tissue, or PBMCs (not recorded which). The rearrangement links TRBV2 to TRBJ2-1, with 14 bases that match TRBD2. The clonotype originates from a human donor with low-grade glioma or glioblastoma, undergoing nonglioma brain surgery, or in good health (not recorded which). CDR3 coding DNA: TGTGCCAGCAGCATTGGACTAGCGGGAGGTTGGGAGCAGTTCTTC. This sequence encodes CASSIGLAGGWEQFF.